Listed below are T cell receptor beta chains from one sample, sequenced in a study of CD8+ T cells in alopecia areata. TCRdb's table, derived via immunoSEQ multiplex PCR, lists solely in-frame clones and lacks some. The sample lists about 160,000 clones, about 71% occurring once. Material: CD4+ T cells sorted from blood, obtained at week 4, from a patient treated with tofacitinib. The receptors derive from a human donor with alopecia areata. Both conserved end residues are part of each CDR3. The D gene is left open where the match is weak. Not all rows give a size; the values are once, few, many and, for expanded clones, a class.

CASSRQGGGELFF	TGTGCCAGCAGTCGCCAGGGCGGCGGGGAGCTGTTTTTT	TRBV9	TRBJ2-2	NA	NA
CASSVGASEQYF	TGTGCCAGTTCAGTCGGGGCTAGTGAGCAGTACTTC	TRBV25-1	TRBJ2-7	few	NA
CSVESFSSGANVLTF	TGCAGCGTTGAGAGTTTTAGCTCTGGGGCCAACGTCCTGACTTTC	TRBV29-1	TRBJ2-6	NA	NA
CASSLADRGDTQYF	TGCGCCAGCAGCTTGGCCGATAGAGGAGATACGCAGTATTTT	TRBV5-1	TRBJ2-3	few	NA
CASSYRGQGTAFF	TGTGCCAGCAGTTATCGGGGCCAGGGGACGGCTTTCTTT	TRBV6-5	TRBJ1-1	NA	NA
CSVDLIDTDTQYF	TGCAGCGTTGACTTGATAGACACAGATACGCAGTATTTT	TRBV29-1	TRBJ2-3	NA	NA
CASSTRAGENSPLHF	TGCGCCAGCAGCACCCGGGCAGGAGAGAATTCACCCCTCCACTTT	TRBV5-1	TRBJ1-6	NA	NA
CSVEENGYTF	TGCAGCGTTGAAGAGAATGGCTACACCTTC	TRBV29-1	TRBJ1-2	NA	NA
CASSLRRAEGSPLHF	TGTGCCAGCAGCTTACGGAGGGCAGAGGGGTCACCCCTCCACTTT	TRBV13	TRBJ1-6	NA	NA
CAWSRTASYNEQFF	TGTGCCTGGAGCCGGACGGCCTCCTACAATGAGCAGTTCTTC	TRBV30	TRBJ2-1	NA	NA
CASSVSHVMETQYF	TGTGCCAGCAGCGTTTCCCATGTGATGGAGACCCAGTACTTC	TRBV9	TRBJ2-5	few	NA
CSVTRDRLSYNEQFF	TGCAGCGTCACCCGGGACAGGCTCTCCTACAATGAGCAGTTCTTC	TRBV29-1	TRBJ2-1	NA	TRBD1
CASSFSGGARTQYF	TGTGCCAGCAGCTTTAGCGGGGGGGCCCGGACCCAGTACTTC	TRBV7-2	TRBJ2-5	few	TRBD2
CSVVRDPQETQYF	TGCAGCGTAGTAAGGGACCCGCAAGAGACCCAGTACTTC	TRBV29-1	TRBJ2-5	NA	NA
CAWSVGAKNIQYF	TGTGCCTGGAGTGTGGGGGCCAAAAACATTCAGTACTTC	TRBV30	TRBJ2-4	NA	NA
CASTTQGVQHGTIYF	TGTGCCAGCACCACCCAGGGGGTTCAGCACGGCACCATATATTTT	TRBV2	TRBJ1-3	NA	TRBD1
CAVDRAGANVLTF	TGTGCCGTCGACAGGGCTGGGGCCAACGTCCTGACTTTC	TRBV30	TRBJ2-6	NA	TRBD1
CASSLDGRQAFF	TGTGCCAGCAGTTTGGACGGAAGGCAAGCTTTCTTT	TRBV27	TRBJ1-1	NA	NA
CAWSLVGGETQYF	TGTGCCTGGAGTCTAGTAGGGGGGGAGACCCAGTACTTC	TRBV30	TRBJ2-5	once	NA
CASSLGGAQYF	TGCGCCAGCAGCTTGGGAGGGGCGCAGTATTTT	TRBV5-1	TRBJ2-3	NA	NA
CAWSVNNFGGRNQPQHF	TGTGCCTGGAGTGTAAACAATTTCGGGGGGAGGAATCAGCCCCAGCATTTT	TRBV30	TRBJ1-5	NA	NA
CAWSVRGRYLETQYF	TGTGCCTGGAGTGTTAGGGGGCGCTATCTGGAGACCCAGTACTTC	TRBV30	TRBJ2-5	once	TRBD1
CASSLGRDSPLHF	TGTGCCAGCAGCTTAGGAAGGGATTCACCCCTCCACTTT	TRBV7-2	TRBJ1-6	once	NA
CAISGRGAHNSPLHF	TGTGCCATCAGTGGACGAGGGGCCCATAATTCACCCCTCCACTTT	TRBV10-3	TRBJ1-6	NA	NA
CSVASIEETQYF	TGCAGCGTTGCCTCGATTGAAGAGACCCAGTACTTC	TRBV29-1	TRBJ2-5	NA	NA
CASSRGGSYNEQFF	TGTGCCAGCAGTCGAGGGGGTTCCTACAATGAGCAGTTCTTC	TRBV6-5	TRBJ2-1	NA	NA
CSVGGGPYGYNEQFF	TGCAGCGTTGGCGGGGGGCCCTACGGGTACAATGAGCAGTTCTTC	TRBV29-1	TRBJ2-1	few	TRBD2
CASSSGQGGAPGYTF	TGTGCCAGCAGCTCCGGACAGGGGGGTGCCCCTGGCTACACCTTC	TRBV7-9	TRBJ1-2	NA	TRBD1
CARGEGIRETQYF	TGTGCCCGGGGGGAAGGCATTCGGGAGACCCAGTACTTC	TRBV30	TRBJ2-5	NA	TRBD2
CASSYGQGGTDTQYF	TGTGCCAGCAGTTACGGGCAGGGCGGCACAGATACGCAGTATTTT	TRBV6-5	TRBJ2-3	NA	NA
CASSPYGQGYTEAFF	TGTGCCAGCAGCCCCTATGGACAGGGGTACACTGAAGCTTTCTTT	TRBV7-8	TRBJ1-1	NA	TRBD1
CASSVDGTVYNEQFF	TGTGCCAGCAGCGTAGATGGGACAGTCTACAATGAGCAGTTCTTC	TRBV9	TRBJ2-1	NA	TRBD1
CASSLVDGSGPQHF	TGCGCCAGCAGCTTGGTGGACGGCTCTGGGCCCCAGCATTTT	TRBV5-1	TRBJ1-5	NA	NA